Listed below are T cell receptor beta chains from one sample, sequenced in a study of blood T cell repertoires in COVID-19. Sequencing was performed with immunoSEQ multiplex PCR; in TCRdb, only in-frame clones are kept and a portion is missing. The table lists roughly 250,000 clones, 83% of them singletons, with around 3.5% in the top ten. Sequenced material: PBMCs or T cells enriched from blood (not recorded which). The receptors were sampled from a woman aged 40 to 50 who had been exposed to COVID-19. The CDR3 runs from the conserved cysteine through the conserved F or W. Each record gives: CDR3 length, D gene, clone size, V gene, J gene, CDR3 protein, CDR3 DNA. The D gene is left open where the match is weak. The size entry is marked missing in some rows and otherwise reads once, few, many or a size class.

cdr3_length: 16; d_call: NA; clone_size: NA; v_call: TRBV19; j_call: TRBJ1-2; cdr3_aa: CASSIPRQKTNYGYTF; cdr3_nt: TGTGCCAGTAGTATTCCCAGACAGAAAACTAACTATGGCTACACCTTC
cdr3_length: 15; d_call: TRBD1; clone_size: once; v_call: TRBV7-8; j_call: TRBJ1-5; cdr3_aa: CASSTDRGGNQPQHF; cdr3_nt: TGTGCCAGCAGCACGGACAGGGGGGGCAATCAGCCCCAGCATTTT
cdr3_length: 14; d_call: NA; clone_size: NA; v_call: TRBV19; j_call: TRBJ1-1; cdr3_aa: CASRTIGGNTEAFF; cdr3_nt: TGTGCCAGTAGGACCATCGGAGGGAACACTGAAGCTTTCTTT
cdr3_length: 14; d_call: TRBD1; clone_size: NA; v_call: TRBV7-9; j_call: TRBJ1-6; cdr3_aa: CASSPRDRPSPLHF; cdr3_nt: TGTGCCAGCAGCCCCCGGGACAGGCCTTCACCCCTCCACTTT
cdr3_length: 12; d_call: NA; clone_size: few; v_call: TRBV4-1; j_call: TRBJ2-7; cdr3_aa: CASSQVNREQYF; cdr3_nt: TGCGCCAGCAGCCAAGTGAATCGGGAGCAGTACTTC
cdr3_length: 14; d_call: NA; clone_size: once; v_call: TRBV6-5; j_call: TRBJ2-1; cdr3_aa: CASTKTGTVNEQFF; cdr3_nt: TGTGCCAGCACTAAGACAGGTACGGTCAATGAGCAGTTCTTC
cdr3_length: 15; d_call: TRBD1; clone_size: NA; v_call: TRBV13; j_call: TRBJ1-2; cdr3_aa: CASSLPTGEVDGYTF; cdr3_nt: TGTGCCAGCAGCCTTCCGACAGGGGAGGTCGATGGCTACACCTTC
cdr3_length: 17; d_call: TRBD1; clone_size: once; v_call: TRBV18; j_call: TRBJ2-6; cdr3_aa: CASSPWTGVTGANVLTF; cdr3_nt: TGTGCCAGCTCACCGTGGACAGGGGTAACCGGGGCCAACGTCCTGACTTTC
cdr3_length: 15; d_call: TRBD1; clone_size: NA; v_call: TRBV5-1; j_call: TRBJ2-2; cdr3_aa: CASSYGQGYTGELFF; cdr3_nt: TGCGCCAGCAGCTATGGACAGGGTTACACCGGGGAGCTGTTTTTT
cdr3_length: 15; d_call: TRBD1; clone_size: few; v_call: TRBV5-1; j_call: TRBJ2-5; cdr3_aa: CASSLSGQLQETQYF; cdr3_nt: TGCGCCAGCAGCCTGTCGGGACAGCTACAAGAGACCCAGTACTTC
cdr3_length: 12; d_call: NA; clone_size: once; v_call: TRBV7-2; j_call: TRBJ1-6; cdr3_aa: CASTREESPLHF; cdr3_nt: TGTGCCAGCACTCGGGAGGAATCACCCCTCCACTTT
cdr3_length: 15; d_call: NA; clone_size: NA; v_call: TRBV6-2/TRBV6-3; j_call: TRBJ2-3; cdr3_aa: CASSLLALEADTQYF; cdr3_nt: TGTGCCAGCAGCCTCCTAGCATTAGAGGCAGATACGCAGTATTTT
cdr3_length: 15; d_call: TRBD1; clone_size: NA; v_call: TRBV18; j_call: TRBJ2-1; cdr3_aa: CASSPAGGTYNEQFF; cdr3_nt: TGTGCCAGCTCACCAGCAGGGGGAACCTACAATGAGCAGTTCTTC
cdr3_length: 14; d_call: NA; clone_size: NA; v_call: TRBV3-1/TRBV3-2; j_call: TRBJ2-7; cdr3_aa: CASSQGREGNEQYF; cdr3_nt: TGTGCCAGCAGCCAGGGCAGGGAAGGGAACGAGCAGTACTTC
cdr3_length: 15; d_call: NA; clone_size: once; v_call: TRBV18; j_call: TRBJ2-5; cdr3_aa: CASSPKRGSRETQYF; cdr3_nt: TGTGCCAGCTCACCAAAAAGGGGGTCTCGAGAGACCCAGTACTTC
cdr3_length: 11; d_call: NA; clone_size: NA; v_call: TRBV11-1; j_call: TRBJ1-6; cdr3_aa: CASSTTGLVHF; cdr3_nt: TGTGCCAGCAGCACTACTGGACTGGTCCACTTT
cdr3_length: 17; d_call: NA; clone_size: NA; v_call: TRBV7-3; j_call: TRBJ2-3; cdr3_aa: CASSSKKDRGGTDTQYF; cdr3_nt: TGTGCCAGCAGCTCCAAGAAGGATCGGGGAGGCACAGATACGCAGTATTTT
cdr3_length: 14; d_call: TRBD1; clone_size: once; v_call: TRBV7-2; j_call: TRBJ1-5; cdr3_aa: CASSLGQGNQPQHF; cdr3_nt: TGTGCCAGCAGCTTAGGACAGGGTAACCAGCCCCAGCATTTT
cdr3_length: 15; d_call: NA; clone_size: few; v_call: TRBV19; j_call: TRBJ2-3; cdr3_aa: CASRTTRGGPDTQYF; cdr3_nt: TGTGCCAGTAGAACAACCAGGGGTGGACCGGATACGCAGTATTTT
cdr3_length: 14; d_call: TRBD1; clone_size: NA; v_call: TRBV5-1; j_call: TRBJ2-2; cdr3_aa: CASSGTGVSGELFF; cdr3_nt: TGCGCCAGCAGCGGGACAGGGGTTTCAGGGGAGCTGTTTTTT
cdr3_length: 17; d_call: NA; clone_size: once; v_call: TRBV6-6; j_call: TRBJ2-1; cdr3_aa: CASSLSPGQSSYNEQFF; cdr3_nt: TGTGCCAGCAGTCTAAGTCCCGGACAGAGCTCCTACAATGAGCAGTTCTTC
cdr3_length: 15; d_call: TRBD1; clone_size: NA; v_call: TRBV27; j_call: TRBJ1-5; cdr3_aa: CASSPWTGLDQPQHF; cdr3_nt: TGTGCCAGCAGTCCTTGGACAGGACTGGACCAGCCCCAGCATTTT
cdr3_length: 12; d_call: NA; clone_size: NA; v_call: TRBV6-5; j_call: TRBJ1-2; cdr3_aa: CASSDTDYGYTF; cdr3_nt: TGTGCCAGCTCGGACACGGACTATGGCTACACCTTC
cdr3_length: 16; d_call: TRBD2; clone_size: NA; v_call: TRBV19; j_call: TRBJ2-3; cdr3_aa: CASRERGAFAGDTQYF; cdr3_nt: TGTGCCAGTAGAGAGCGGGGGGCCTTTGCGGGAGATACGCAGTATTTT